This TCR beta chain came from a study of response to subunit inactivated influenza vaccine. TCRdb itself ran the RT-PCR reads through MiXCR, one entry per CDR3 protein. The sample has roughly 540,000 distinct CDR3 sequences, around 25% seen once; the top ten hold approximately 3%. The germline V gene encodes CDR1 SQVTM and CDR2 ANQGSEA. The V gene lost 2 bases and the J gene lost 3 bases, with 15 bases spanning the gap. This CDR3 is built from 15 residues. These records were also assigned to another study, of T cells expressing NK-cell markers. That paper adds: For TCR beta, cDNA was produced by 5'RACE template switching with UMIs. Sorting was restricted to alpha-beta TCR T cells by an anti-gamma-delta TCR antibody in several experiments.

The source of this sequence is a man between 45 and 60 years old who received an inactivated influenza vaccine. The material was CD4+ T cells sorted from PBMCs, obtained 11 to 12 days after vaccination. The chain employs TRBV29-1 and TRBJ2-3; possible D gene TRBD2, 6 bases. The CDR3 here is CSVETGGTRTDTQYF. CDR3 coding DNA: TGCAGCGTTGAAACAGGAGGGACGAGGACAGATACGCAGTATTTT.